This TCR beta chain was captured by sequencing in a study of post-analysis software for immune sequencing data. Each TCR beta cDNA library carried unique molecular identifiers. TCRdb reprocessed the PCR reads via MiXCR and lists one record per CDR3 protein. The sample records 650,000 to 850,000 distinct CDR3 sequences, about 45% being singletons. The TCR comes from a girl aged 5 to 17 with multiple sclerosis. The sequenced material came from blood.

CDR3 sequence: CASSSGDRPNQPQHF. CDR3 sequence (DNA): TGTGCCAGCAGTTCCGGGGACCGACCCAATCAGCCCCAGCATTTT. The chain couples TRBV27 to TRBJ1-5; TRBD1 might be the D (5 bases). The CDR3 contains 15 residues. Trimming stripped 4 bases from V and 3 bases from J, with 13 bases between. Per germline, CDR1 MNHEY and CDR2 SMNVEV (reference sequence).